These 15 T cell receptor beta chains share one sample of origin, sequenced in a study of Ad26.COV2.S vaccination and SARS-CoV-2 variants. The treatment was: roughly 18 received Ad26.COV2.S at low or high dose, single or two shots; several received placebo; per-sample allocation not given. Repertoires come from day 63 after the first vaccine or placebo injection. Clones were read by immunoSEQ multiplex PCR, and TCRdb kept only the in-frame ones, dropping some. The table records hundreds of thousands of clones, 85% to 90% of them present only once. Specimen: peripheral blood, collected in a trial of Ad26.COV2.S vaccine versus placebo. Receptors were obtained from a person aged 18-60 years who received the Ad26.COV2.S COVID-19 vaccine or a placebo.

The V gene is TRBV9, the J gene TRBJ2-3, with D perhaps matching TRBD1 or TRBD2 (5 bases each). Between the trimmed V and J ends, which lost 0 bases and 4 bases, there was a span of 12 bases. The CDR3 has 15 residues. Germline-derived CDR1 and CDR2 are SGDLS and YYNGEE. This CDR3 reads CASSVGPRGADTQYF. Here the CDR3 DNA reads TGTGCCAGCAGCGTAGGCCCCCGGGGCGCAGATACGCAGTATTTT.

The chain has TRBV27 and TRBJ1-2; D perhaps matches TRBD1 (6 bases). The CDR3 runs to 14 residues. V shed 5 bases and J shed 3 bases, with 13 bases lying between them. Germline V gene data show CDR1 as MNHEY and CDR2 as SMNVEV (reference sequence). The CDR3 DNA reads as TGTGCCAGCAGTATAACAGGGCTAGACTATGGCTACACCTTC. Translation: CASSITGLDYGYTF.

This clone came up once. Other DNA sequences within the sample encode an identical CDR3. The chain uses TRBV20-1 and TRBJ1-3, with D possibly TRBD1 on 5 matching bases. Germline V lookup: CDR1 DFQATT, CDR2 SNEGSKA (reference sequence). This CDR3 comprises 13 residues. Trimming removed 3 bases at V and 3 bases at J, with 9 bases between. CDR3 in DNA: TGCAGTGCTAGTCGGGGGAGTGGAAACACCATATATTTT. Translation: CSASRGSGNTIYF.

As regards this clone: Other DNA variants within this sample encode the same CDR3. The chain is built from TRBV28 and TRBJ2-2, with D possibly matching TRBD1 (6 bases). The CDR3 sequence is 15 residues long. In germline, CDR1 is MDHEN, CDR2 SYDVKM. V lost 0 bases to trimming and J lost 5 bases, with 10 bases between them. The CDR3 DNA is TGTGCCAGCAGTTTATGGCAGGGGCTAACCGGGGAGCTGTTTTTT. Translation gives CASSLWQGLTGELFF.

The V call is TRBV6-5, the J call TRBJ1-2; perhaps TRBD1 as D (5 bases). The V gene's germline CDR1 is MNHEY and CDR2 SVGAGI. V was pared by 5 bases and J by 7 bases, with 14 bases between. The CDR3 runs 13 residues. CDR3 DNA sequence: TGTGCCAGCAGTCGGGACTTAGGACCTGGCTACACCTTC. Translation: CASSRDLGPGYTF.

As DNA, the CDR3 is TGTGCCAGCAGTCAGACAGAGCTTGGGCCCCAGCATTTT. Its protein product is CASSQTELGPQHF. The chain has TRBV6-2 or TRBV6-3 and TRBJ1-5; D is perhaps TRBD1 (5 bases). V was shortened by 5 bases and J by 9 bases, with 14 bases between the two germline ends. Germline V CDR1 and CDR2: MNHEY, SVGEGT. This CDR3 has 13 amino acids.

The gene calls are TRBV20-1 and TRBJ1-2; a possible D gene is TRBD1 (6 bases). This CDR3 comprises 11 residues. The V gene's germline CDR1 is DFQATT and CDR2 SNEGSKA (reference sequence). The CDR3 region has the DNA TGCAGACCAGGACAGAACTATGGCTACACCTTC. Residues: CRPGQNYGYTF.

The CDR3 sequence is CASSLVVRNTEAFF. The CDR3 nucleotides read TGTGCCAGCAGCTTAGTGGTACGGAACACTGAAGCTTTCTTT. V and J are TRBV7-2 and TRBJ1-1; D is uncertain. V shed 1 base and J shed 1 base, with 7 bases lying between them. CDR1 is SGHTA and CDR2 is FQGNSA in the germline V gene. The CDR3 sequence is 14 residues long.

The CDR3 sequence: CASSFNPGQGYNEQFF. The DNA of the CDR3 is TGTGCCAGCAGCTTCAATCCGGGACAGGGTTACAATGAGCAGTTCTTC. The chain uses TRBV7-2 and TRBJ2-1; 9 bases line up with TRBD1. There are 16 residues in the CDR3. J lost 4 bases, V lost 3 bases, and 7 bases had no gene match. Germline V gene sequence: CDR1 SGHTA, CDR2 FQGNSA.

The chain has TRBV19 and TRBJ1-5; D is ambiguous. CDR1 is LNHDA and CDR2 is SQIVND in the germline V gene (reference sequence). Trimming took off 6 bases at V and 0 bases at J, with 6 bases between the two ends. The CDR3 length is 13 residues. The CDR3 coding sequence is TGTGCCAGTAGGTCCGATAGCAATCAGCCCCAGCATTTT. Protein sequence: CASRSDSNQPQHF.

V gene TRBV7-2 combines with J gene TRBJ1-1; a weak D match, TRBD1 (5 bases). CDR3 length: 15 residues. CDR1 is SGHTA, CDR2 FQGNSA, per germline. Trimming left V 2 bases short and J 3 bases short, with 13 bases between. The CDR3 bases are TGTGCCAGCAGCTTAATCAGGGTGGGATACACTGAAGCTTTCTTT. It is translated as CASSLIRVGYTEAFF.

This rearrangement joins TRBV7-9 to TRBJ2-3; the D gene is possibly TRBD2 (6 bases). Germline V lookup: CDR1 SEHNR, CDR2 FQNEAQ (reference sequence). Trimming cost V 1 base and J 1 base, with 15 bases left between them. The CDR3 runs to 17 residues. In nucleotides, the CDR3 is TGTGCCAGCAGCTTAGGTTTAATAGCGGAGGGCACAGATACGCAGTATTTT. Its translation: CASSLGLIAEGTDTQYF.

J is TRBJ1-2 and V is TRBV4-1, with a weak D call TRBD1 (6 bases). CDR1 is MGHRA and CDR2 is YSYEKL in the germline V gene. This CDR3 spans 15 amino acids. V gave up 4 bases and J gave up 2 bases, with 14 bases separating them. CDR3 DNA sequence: TGCGCCAGCAGCCTTACCGACAGGACCAACTATGGCTACACCTTC. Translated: CASSLTDRTNYGYTF.

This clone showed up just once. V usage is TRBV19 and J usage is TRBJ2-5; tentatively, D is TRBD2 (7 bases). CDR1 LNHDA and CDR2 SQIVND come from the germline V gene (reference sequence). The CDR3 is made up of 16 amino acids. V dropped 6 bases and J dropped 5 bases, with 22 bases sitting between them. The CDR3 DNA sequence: TGTGCCAGTAGCCGGAGCGGACTAGGGGGGCTGGAGACCCAGTACTTC. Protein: CASSRSGLGGLETQYF.

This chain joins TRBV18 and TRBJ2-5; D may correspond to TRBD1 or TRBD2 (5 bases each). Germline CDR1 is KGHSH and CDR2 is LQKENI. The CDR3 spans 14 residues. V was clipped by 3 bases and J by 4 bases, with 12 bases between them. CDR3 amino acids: CASSPPSGGETQYF. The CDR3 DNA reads TGTGCCAGCTCACCTCCTTCTGGGGGAGAGACCCAGTACTTC.